This T cell receptor beta chain came from a study of T cells after yellow fever vaccination (dated by TCRdb to between 2018 and 2020). About the full investigation: The SMART-Seq v4 Ultra Low Input RNA kit was used to prepare libraries from fractions with low cell numbers. The cohort comprised two healthy male donors, one aged 18 to 30 and one aged 30 to 39 years. Blood was collected at multiple timepoints before and after primary and secondary immunization, and bulk PBMC replicates and cell subsets were isolated. To follow T-cell clones before and after both primary and booster YFV17D yellow fever vaccination, bulk TCR alpha and beta repertoires underwent longitudinal sequencing. General findings and caveats noted by the study authors: Most clones expanded after primary vaccination were re-detected after the booster (around 96% of CD4 and approximately 89% of CD8), suggesting broad memory maintenance. Computational filtering was needed because FACS-sorted repertoires could contain abundant contaminating clonotypes from the bulk population. A small fraction of clonotypes appeared in both the CD4 and CD8 compartments, likely as a result of convergent recombination. Because the study included only a couple of donors, the extent to which the findings can be generalized is limited. Compared with the primary T-cell response, the secondary T-cell response was faster but weaker, reaching its peak on day 5 rather than on day 15.

Comment on this clonotype: Its antigen is still unknown. Per-nucleotide qualities are absent, and no much larger clonotype sits a single base away.

The CDR3 numbers 13 residues from cysteine through phenylalanine. The DNA shown is the 39-base CDR3, in frame from base 1. Relative to germline, V is missing 6 bases and J is missing 10 bases, with 9 bases of the junction outside any gene match. The treatment or condition tag for this specimen amounts to: live attenuated yellow fever vaccine strain. A standard Ficoll-Paque protocol was used to isolate PBMCs from peripheral blood. CD4 and CD8 T-cell fractions were isolated with Dynabeads CD4 and CD8 positive selection kits. TriZol was used to extract RNA from bulk PBMCs, from CD4 and CD8 fractions, and from dextramer-positive and dextramer-negative fractions. The data were produced on an Illumina NovaSeq 6000. TCR cDNA was made using 5'RACE template switching, a step that added a universal primer site and unique molecular identifiers. Priming of cDNA synthesis was performed from both the TCR alpha and TCR beta constant segments. Library amplification involved two PCR steps, and the second step added sample barcodes and sequencing adapters. Sequencing of libraries was performed on Illumina HiSeq 2500 (2x100 bp) or NovaSeq (2x150 bp). Per the original workflow: MIGEC was used to demultiplex reads and collapse the reads into UMI consensus sequences, and MiXCR was used for V(D)J alignment. Clonotypes responding to the vaccine were identified with edgeR on replicate PBMC samples, with the criteria of FDR below 0.01 and a log2 fold change above 5 up to day 15. Bulk clonotypes were assigned CD4 or CD8 identity according to which sequenced CD4 or CD8 repertoire held them at higher abundance. TCRdb trimmed the raw reads at Q25, called clones with MiXCR and kept productive beta chains. Entries are consolidated by CDR3 protein sequence, retaining the most common genes and DNA. What appears here as the V and J calls and clone size reflects TCRdb's work, not the paper's. In all, the sample holds about 300,000 distinct CDR3 sequences, and 8.5% to 10% of those were seen once. Together, the top ten hold about 3% of the sample.

This chain is built from TRBV12-3 or TRBV12-4 and TRBJ2-7, with 10 central nucleotides matching TRBD2. The material was CD4+ T cells sorted from PBMCs, obtained 5 days after the yellow fever booster vaccination. The clonotype originates from a man between 18 and 29 years old who received the YFV17D yellow fever vaccine. The CDR3 is CASSRSGGNDQYF. In nucleotides, the sequence is TGTGCCAGCAGCCGTAGCGGGGGGAATGATCAGTACTTC.